The next 7 T cell receptor beta chains were all read from a single sample in a study of T-cell memory formation after mild COVID-19. A single record per CDR3 protein comes from TCRdb applying MiXCR to the 5' RACE reads. The repertoire holds about 430,000 distinct CDR3 sequences, more than 15% seen once, with around a fifth in the top ten. Sequencing was carried out using PBMCs or a T cell subset sorted from them (not recorded which). The origin of the receptors is a man between 18 and 29 years old who had mild COVID-19 (a few samples of this study predate the infection). Cell type and time point are not known.

The rearrangement links TRBV29-1 to TRBJ1-2; 9 nucleotides agree with TRBD1. The CDR3 length is 13 residues. Per the germline V gene, CDR1 is SQVTM and CDR2 is ANQGSEA. V lost 7 bases and J lost 3; bases outside the gene matches: 6. CDR3 sequence (DNA): TGCAGCGCTGAGGACAGGGGATACTATGGCTACACCTTC. It translates to CSAEDRGYYGYTF. Variable domain in full (rest from reference TRBV29-1 and TRBJ1-2): SAVISQKPSRDICQRGTSLTIQCQVDSQVTMMFWYRQQPGQSLTLIATANQGSEATYESGFVIDKFPISRPNLTFSTLTVSNMSPEDSSIYLCSAEDRGYYGYTFGSGTRLTVV.

The chain recombines TRBV10-1 with TRBJ2-3; possible D gene TRBD1, 6 bases. Deletions cut 7 bases from V and 2 bases from J, with 13 bases between. Germline V gives CDR1 WNHNN, CDR2 SYGVQD (reference sequence). This CDR3 is built from 14 residues. This CDR3 is CASNSDSLTDTQYF. The CDR3 DNA is TGCGCCAGCAATTCGGACAGCCTCACAGATACGCAGTATTTT.

This rearrangement joins TRBV6-2 or TRBV6-3 to TRBJ2-7, with 10 bases aligning to TRBD1. CDR1 MNHEY and CDR2 SVGEGT come from the germline V gene. V lost 6 bases, J lost 5 bases, and 7 bases stayed unmatched. The CDR3 contains 14 residues. Here the CDR3 reads CASRWTGGSNEQYV. For the CDR3, the DNA is TGTGCCAGCAGGTGGACAGGGGGATCCAACGAGCAGTACGTC.

This chain links TRBV5-1 with TRBJ1-2, with TRBD1 as a possible D gene (5 bases). The CDR3 loop spans 16 amino acids. Germline V gene lookup returns CDR1 SGHRS and CDR2 YFSETQ. Between the trimmed V and J ends, which lost 1 base and 0 bases, there was a span of 13 bases. CDR3 DNA: TGCGCCAGCAGCTTGACTCCCTGGACATCTAACTATGGCTACACCTTC. This encodes CASSLTPWTSNYGYTF.

CDR3 sequence: CASSLGHSAANYGYTF. The CDR3 bases are TGCGCCAGCAGCTTGGGACACTCCGCAGCTAACTATGGCTACACCTTC. This rearrangement joins TRBV5-1 to TRBJ1-2; no firm D call. The CDR3 extends over 16 amino acids. Germline assignment: CDR1 SGHRS and CDR2 YFSETQ. Trimming left V 0 bases short and J 0 bases short, with 12 bases between.

This clonotype appeared once. In nucleotides, the CDR3 is TGTGCCAGCGCCTCCGGGGCAGTTGGCTACACCTTC. Its protein product is CASASGAVGYTF. The chain combines TRBV7-9 with TRBJ1-2, with D maybe TRBD1 (5 bases). Per the germline V gene, CDR1 is SEHNR and CDR2 is FQNEAQ (reference sequence). The V end was cut by 8 bases, the J end by 7 bases, with 14 bases between. The CDR3 totals 12 residues.

There are a few counts of this clonotype. The chain has TRBV24-1 and TRBJ1-5; D may be TRBD1 (6 bases). CDR3 length: 12 residues. Deletions cut 9 bases from V and 6 bases from J, with 11 bases between. Germline V lookup: CDR1 KGHDR, CDR2 SFDVKD. The CDR3 DNA sequence: TGTGCCACCGGATTCAGGGGTCAGCCCCAGCATTTT. Amino acids: CATGFRGQPQHF.